This TCR beta chain was identified during a study of CD8 T cells in ankylosing spondylitis. Notes on the study in general: Reactive arthritis synovial fluid and blood were previously reported to contain some motif variants. Reportedly, significant enrichment of disease-linked clones occurred in matched ankylosing spondylitis synovial fluid.

As the method for making TCR beta libraries, quantitative 5'-RACE with molecular barcodes was used. MiXCR, run by TCRdb on the 5' RACE reads, gives a single entry per CDR3 protein. This sample has hundreds of thousands of distinct CDR3 sequences, with roughly 8% found just once. Details on this clonotype: Its antigen remains unknown.

V lost 8 bases and J 6 bases, leaving 14 bases between the germline ends. This CDR3 contains 13 residues. Germline CDR1 reads SGHTA; CDR2 reads FQGNSA. This receptor was taken from a female donor with ankylosing spondylitis or in good health (not recorded which). The sequenced sample consisted of blood, either unsorted or a sorted T cell fraction (not recorded which). The rearrangement links TRBV7-2 to TRBJ1-5; no clear D gene. CDR3 region: CASGAGPPQPQHF. For the CDR3, the DNA is TGTGCCAGCGGAGCTGGACCGCCTCAGCCCCAGCATTTT.